This T cell receptor beta chain is from a study of cytomegalovirus exposure and HLA in healthy donors. Study-wide context: An analysis done earlier identified 95 million to 140 million unique TCR beta sequences from about 179 million T cells. Study-wide findings and caveats: The authors enumerated around 150 TCR beta chains as linked to cytomegalovirus. In a later analysis, productive TCRs from donors in an Asian-associated ancestry cluster reportedly carried fewer N-insertions than the cohort mean. Later analysis identified a missense DCLRE1C variant that was linked to TCR beta V- and J-gene trimming.

Use of 60 Vbeta and 13 Jbeta primers characterized the PCR. The table came from immunoSEQ multiplex PCR; TCRdb's copy has only in-frame clones and leaves some out. The data show fewer than 120,000 clones, about three quarters seen once. Notes on this clone: Its antigen is still unknown.

Material: PBMCs. The receptor's source is a woman aged 55-70 years in good health and CMV-seropositive.

The CDR3 bases are TGCGCCAGCAGTGATGGGTCGGGAGTTAGCGAGCAGTACTTC. It translates to CASSDGSGVSEQYF. The chain links TRBV10-1 to TRBJ2-7; possible D gene TRBD2, 6 bases. The germline V gene has CDR1 WNHNN and CDR2 SYGVQD (reference sequence). V shed 3 bases and J shed 6 bases, with 15 bases lying between them. The length of the CDR3 is 14 residues.